The 14 T cell receptor beta chains below come from one sample, sequenced in a study of CD8 T cells in Susac syndrome. cDNA came from around 0.5 to 1 ug RNA primed by random hexamers. Via MiXCR, TCRdb re-called the immunoSEQ multiplex PCR reads, giving one row per CDR3 protein. The profile covers some 300,000 distinct CDR3 sequences, with about 82% appearing a single time and roughly 0.21% taken by the ten largest. Sequences were obtained from CD8+ T cells from PBMCs. The receptor source for this set is a human donor with multiple sclerosis.

The chain joins TRBV18 to TRBJ1-1, with D unresolved. The CDR3 contains 15 residues. In germline, CDR1 is KGHSH, CDR2 LQKENI. V was trimmed by 0 bases and J by 2 bases, leaving 10 bases between them. The CDR3 is CASSPPSQINTEAFF. The CDR3 coding sequence is TGTGCCAGCTCACCACCGTCACAGATTAACACTGAAGCTTTCTTT.

This chain links TRBV27 with TRBJ1-5; D gene uncertain. The CDR3 extends over 13 amino acids. Germline CDR1 is MNHEY and CDR2 is SMNVEV (reference sequence). The V end was cut by 8 bases, the J end by 0 bases, with 8 bases between. The CDR3 protein is CASGSYSNQPQHF. CDR3 DNA sequence: TGTGCCAGCGGGAGCTATAGCAATCAGCCCCAGCATTTT.

The J gene is TRBJ2-1, the V gene TRBV19; 12 nucleotides line up with TRBD2. V trimming: 4 bases; J trimming: 3 bases; junction bases outside the gene matches: 7. The CDR3 spans 17 residues. Looked up from germline, CDR1 is LNHDA and CDR2 is SQIVND (reference sequence). The CDR3 region is CASSTGTSGLNYNEQFF. The CDR3 coding sequence is TGTGCCAGTAGTACGGGGACTAGCGGGCTGAACTACAATGAGCAGTTCTTC.

The genes are TRBV9 and TRBJ2-7; D is perhaps TRBD1 or TRBD2 (6 bases each). Germline V lookup: CDR1 SGDLS, CDR2 YYNGEE. Trimming removed 0 bases at V and 2 bases at J, with 9 bases between. There are 14 residues in the CDR3. The CDR3 DNA follows: TGTGCCAGCAGCGTAGGGGGGGACACCTACGAGCAGTACTTC. This encodes CASSVGGDTYEQYF.

The table lists this clonotype with a count of one. The rearrangement uses TRBV5-4 and TRBJ1-1; 7 nucleotides align to TRBD1. In germline, CDR1 is SGHNT, CDR2 YYREEE (reference sequence). Trimming cost V 4 bases and J 4 bases; bases outside gene matches: 13. The CDR3 loop spans 16 amino acids. The CDR3 protein is CASSPVPPGGFTEAFF. CDR3 bases: TGTGCCAGCAGCCCAGTTCCTCCAGGGGGATTCACTGAAGCTTTCTTT.

The chain joins TRBV28 to TRBJ2-5; TRBD2 matches at 13 bases. The CDR3 is 18 amino acids. V shed 6 bases and J 1 base; nucleotides not matched to a gene: 11. In germline, CDR1 is MDHEN, CDR2 SYDVKM. The CDR3 sequence is CASSSPPGLAGIQETQYF. The DNA for the CDR3 is TGTGCCAGCAGCTCCCCCCCGGGACTAGCGGGGATCCAAGAGACCCAGTACTTC.

The chain uses TRBV5-1 and TRBJ2-1; 10 bases are a match to TRBD2. The length of the CDR3 is 18 residues. V lost 0 bases to trimming and J lost 0 bases; unmatched junction nucleotides: 6. Germline CDR1 SGHRS, CDR2 YFSETQ. Here the CDR3 DNA reads TGCGCCAGCAGCTTGGGGCTAGCGGGAGCTAGCTCCTACAATGAGCAGTTCTTC. Translated, it gives CASSLGLAGASSYNEQFF.

This clonotype was detected only a few times. One end of the junction fails to match germline, which may point to a read error. The rearrangement uses TRBV7-9 and TRBJ2-3, with D perhaps TRBD2 (5 bases). Germline V gives CDR1 SEHNR, CDR2 FQNEAQ (reference sequence). The CDR3 is 13 amino acids. The CDR3 region has the DNA TGTGCTAGCAGCTCAGGACTCCAAGATACGCAGTATTTT. Protein sequence: CASSSGLQDTQYF.

This chain connects TRBV9 to TRBJ2-3; 9 bases agree with TRBD2. This CDR3 spans 16 amino acids. Germline loops: CDR1 SGDLS, CDR2 YYNGEE. The V segment lost 0 bases and the J segment 7 bases; nucleotides outside the gene matches: 9. CDR3 in amino acids: CASSVGGREGPNTQYF. CDR3 sequence (DNA): TGTGCCAGCAGCGTAGGTGGGCGGGAGGGCCCAAATACGCAGTATTTT.

The CDR3 sequence: CASGGEPGKLFF. The DNA of the CDR3 is TGTGCCAGCGGAGGGGAACCGGGAAAACTGTTTTTT. V usage is TRBV13 and J usage is TRBJ1-4; tentatively, D is TRBD1 (5 bases). The germline CDR1 and CDR2 sequences are PRHDT and FYEKMQ (reference sequence). This CDR3 has 12 amino acids. V was cut by 8 bases and J by 10 bases, with 14 bases left in between.

This clonotype showed up just once. V and J are TRBV18 and TRBJ1-1, with TRBD1 as a possible D gene (5 bases). Germline V gene lookup returns CDR1 KGHSH and CDR2 LQKENI. V lost 2 bases to trimming and J lost 1 base, with 14 bases between them. The CDR3 is 16 amino acids. The CDR3 is CASSPLLGTENTEAFF. In DNA form, the CDR3 reads TGTGCCAGCTCACCATTACTCGGGACGGAGAACACTGAAGCTTTCTTT.

In the case of this clonotype: This CDR3 is missing its conserved last phenylalanine or tryptophan, likely due to a read error. V is TRBV27 and J is TRBJ2-2; TRBD2 is a possible D gene (5 bases). CDR1 and CDR2 (germline): MNHEY, SMNVEV (reference sequence). Trimming took 1 base from V and 1 from J, leaving 10 bases between them. This CDR3 is 16 amino acids long. CDR3 sequence (DNA): TGTGCCAGCAGTTTATTGCTCGGGGAGAACACCGGGGAGCTGTTTCTT. Translated, it gives CASSLLLGENTGELFL.

The chain employs TRBV27 and TRBJ2-2, with 13 nucleotides matching TRBD2. Germline trimming cut 5 bases from V and 1 base from J; bases unmatched to any gene: 10. Per the germline V gene, CDR1 is MNHEY and CDR2 is SMNVEV (reference sequence). The CDR3 length is 19 residues. CDR3 in amino acids: CASSPKGLAGDVNTGELFF. The CDR3 DNA sequence: TGTGCCAGCAGTCCTAAAGGACTAGCGGGAGACGTGAACACCGGGGAGCTGTTTTTT.

V is TRBV30 and J is TRBJ1-5, with 7 positions matching TRBD1. J was trimmed by 9 bases and V by 2 bases; bases with no gene match: 19. CDR1 and CDR2 from the germline V gene are GTSNPN and SVGIG (reference sequence). The CDR3 extends over 17 amino acids. CDR3 bases: TGTGCCTGGAGTCCTCTAGGGGACAGCCCCGGCGGATTGCCCCAGCATTTT. Encoded protein: CAWSPLGDSPGGLPQHF.